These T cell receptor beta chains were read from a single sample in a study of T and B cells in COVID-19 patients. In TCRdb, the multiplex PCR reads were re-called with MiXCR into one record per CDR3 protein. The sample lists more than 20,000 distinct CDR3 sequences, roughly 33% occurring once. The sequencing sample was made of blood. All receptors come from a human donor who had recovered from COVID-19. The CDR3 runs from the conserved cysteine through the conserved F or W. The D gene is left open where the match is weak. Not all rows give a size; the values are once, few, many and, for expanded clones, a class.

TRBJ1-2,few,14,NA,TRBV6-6,CASSYRIDSYGYTF,TGTGCCAGCAGTTACCGAATAGACAGCTATGGCTACACCTTC
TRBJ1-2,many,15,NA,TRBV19,CASSIDRTVNYGYTF,TGTGCCAGTAGTATAGATCGGACAGTGAACTATGGCTACACCTTC
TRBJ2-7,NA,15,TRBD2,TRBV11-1,CASSRGLAGGGEQYF,TGTGCCAGCAGCCGCGGACTAGCGGGAGGTGGGGAGCAGTACTTC
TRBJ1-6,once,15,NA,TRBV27,CASSPGTAGNSPLHF,TGTGCCAGCAGTCCCGGGACGGCGGGTAATTCACCCCTCCACTTT
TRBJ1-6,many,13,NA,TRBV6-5,CASSSRGDSPLHF,TGTGCCAGCAGTAGCAGGGGCGATTCACCCCTCCACTTT
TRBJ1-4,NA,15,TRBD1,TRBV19,CASSQQTGTNEKLFF,TGTGCCAGTAGTCAACAGACAGGGACTAATGAAAAACTGTTTTTT
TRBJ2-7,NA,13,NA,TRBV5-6,CASSLTGGDEQYF,TGTGCCAGCAGCTTGACAGGGGGGGACGAGCAGTACTTC
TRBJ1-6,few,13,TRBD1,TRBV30,CARGQGGGSPLHF,TGTGCCCGGGGACAGGGGGGAGGATCACCCCTCCACTTT
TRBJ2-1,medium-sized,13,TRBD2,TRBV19,CASRTSGLNEQFF,TGTGCCAGTAGGACTAGCGGGCTCAATGAGCAGTTCTTC
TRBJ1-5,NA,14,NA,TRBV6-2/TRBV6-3,CASSVRQVNQPQHF,TGTGCCAGCAGTGTGAGACAGGTTAATCAGCCCCAGCATTTT
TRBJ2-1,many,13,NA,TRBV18,CASSRTDRTEQFF,TGTGCCAGCTCGCGTACAGACAGGACGGAGCAGTTCTTC
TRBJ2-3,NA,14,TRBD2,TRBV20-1,CSAPGGAGLDTQYF,TGCAGTGCCCCCGGGGGAGCGGGGCTAGATACGCAGTATTTT
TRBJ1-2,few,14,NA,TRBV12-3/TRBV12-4,CASMFLGGLYGYTF,TGTGCCAGCATGTTCCTGGGGGGTCTCTATGGCTACACCTTC
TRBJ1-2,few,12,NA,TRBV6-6,CASSGQSYGYTF,TGTGCCAGCAGCGGACAGTCCTATGGCTACACCTTC
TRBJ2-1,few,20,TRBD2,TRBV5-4,CASSLAAFEVGGGPYNEQFF,TGTGCCAGCAGCTTGGCTGCCTTTGAGGTGGGCGGGGGGCCCTACAATGAGCAGTTCTTC
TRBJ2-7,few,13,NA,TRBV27,CASSPGQAYEQYF,TGTGCCAGCAGTCCGGGACAAGCCTACGAGCAGTACTTC
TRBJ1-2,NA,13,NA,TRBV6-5,CASRPSGAYGYTF,TGTGCCAGCAGACCCTCGGGGGCCTATGGCTACACCTTC
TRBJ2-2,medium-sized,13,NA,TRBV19,CASRGGNTGELFF,TGTGCCAGCCGAGGGGGGAACACCGGGGAGCTGTTTTTT
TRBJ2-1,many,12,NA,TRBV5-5,CASSFLGDEQFF,TGTGCCAGCAGCTTTCTAGGGGATGAGCAGTTCTTC
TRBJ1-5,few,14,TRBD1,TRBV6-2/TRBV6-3,CASSYVTGNQPQHF,TGTGCCAGCAGTTACGTGACAGGGAATCAGCCCCAGCATTTT
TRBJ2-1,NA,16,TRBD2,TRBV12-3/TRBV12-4,CASSPGTSRHYNEQFF,TGTGCCAGCAGTCCCGGGACTAGTCGCCACTACAATGAGCAGTTCTTC
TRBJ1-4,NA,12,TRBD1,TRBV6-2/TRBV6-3,CASSGTAEKLFF,TGTGCCAGCAGCGGGACAGCTGAAAAACTGTTTTTT
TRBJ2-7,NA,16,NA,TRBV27,CASSPSPGHFTYEQYF,TGTGCCAGCAGTCCTTCACCGGGACATTTCACGTACGAGCAGTACTTC
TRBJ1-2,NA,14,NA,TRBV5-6,CASSPAQGGGGYTF,TGTGCCAGCAGCCCGGCACAGGGAGGGGGTGGCTACACCTTC
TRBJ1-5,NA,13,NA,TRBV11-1,CASSLGPNQPQHF,TGTGCCAGCAGCTTAGGGCCAAATCAGCCCCAGCATTTT
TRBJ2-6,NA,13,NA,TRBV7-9,CASSPVGANVLTF,TGTGCCAGCAGCCCCGTTGGGGCCAACGTCCTGACTTTC
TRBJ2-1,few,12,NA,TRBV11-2,CASSLLGDEQFF,TGTGCCAGCAGCCTCCTAGGGGATGAGCAGTTCTTC
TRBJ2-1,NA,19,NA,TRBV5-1,CASSIRAPPAPRGYNEQFF,TGCGCCAGCTCCATTAGAGCCCCTCCGGCACCAAGGGGATACAATGAGCAGTTCTTC
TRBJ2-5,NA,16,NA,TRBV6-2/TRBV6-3,CASSYDGTPNGETQYF,TGTGCCAGCAGTTACGATGGGACACCGAACGGAGAGACCCAGTACTTC
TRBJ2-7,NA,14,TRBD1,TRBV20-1,CSASGTGGLYEQYF,TGCAGTGCTAGTGGGACAGGGGGTTTGTACGAGCAGTACTTC
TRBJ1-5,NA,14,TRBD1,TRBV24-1,CATSKTGGNQPQHF,TGTGCCACCAGTAAGACAGGGGGCAATCAGCCCCAGCATTTT
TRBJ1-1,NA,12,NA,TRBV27,CASNGMNTEAFF,TGTGCCAGCAACGGGATGAACACTGAAGCTTTCTTT
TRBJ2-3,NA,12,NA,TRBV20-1,CSAPPDADTQYF,TGCAGTGCCCCCCCGGACGCAGATACGCAGTATTTT
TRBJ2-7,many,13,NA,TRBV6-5,CASSNTGIHEQYF,TGTGCCAGCAGTAACACAGGGATCCACGAGCAGTACTTC
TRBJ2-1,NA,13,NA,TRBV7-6,CASSLFGENEQFF,TGTGCCAGCAGCTTATTTGGGGAGAATGAGCAGTTCTTC
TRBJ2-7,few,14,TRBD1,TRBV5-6,CASSWTGYPYEQYF,TGTGCCAGCAGCTGGACAGGGTACCCCTACGAGCAGTACTTC
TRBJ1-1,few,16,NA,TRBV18,CASSPTGAARDTEAFF,TGTGCCAGCTCACCGACTGGGGCAGCCCGGGACACTGAAGCTTTCTTT
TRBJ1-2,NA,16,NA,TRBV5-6,CASSPLPWPGPYGYTF,TGTGCCAGCAGCCCACTCCCCTGGCCCGGGCCCTATGGCTACACCTTC
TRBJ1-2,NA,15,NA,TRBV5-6,CASSFWGRSFYGYTF,TGTGCCAGCAGCTTCTGGGGGCGTTCCTTCTATGGCTACACCTTC
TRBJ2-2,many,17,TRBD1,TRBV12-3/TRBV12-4,CASSLGGTGGGTGELFF,TGTGCCAGCAGTTTAGGAGGGACAGGGGGAGGGACCGGGGAGCTGTTTTTT
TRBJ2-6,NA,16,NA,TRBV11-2,CASSLVGRAGANVLTF,TGTGCCAGCAGCTTAGTCGGCAGGGCTGGGGCCAACGTCCTGACTTTC
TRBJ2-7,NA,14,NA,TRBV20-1,CSADPLDSSYEQYF,TGCAGTGCTGATCCCCTTGACAGCTCCTACGAGCAGTACTTC
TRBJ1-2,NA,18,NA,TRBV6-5,CASSYSEYTDREDYGYTF,TGTGCCAGCAGTTACTCGGAGTATACGGATAGGGAAGACTATGGCTACACCTTC
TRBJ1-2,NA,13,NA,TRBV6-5,CASFGPRSDGYTF,TGTGCCAGCTTTGGCCCGCGGTCGGATGGCTACACCTTC
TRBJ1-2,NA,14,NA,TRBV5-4,CASSLSGNNYCYTF,TGTGCCAGCAGCTTGTCAGGGAATAACTATTGCTACACCTTC
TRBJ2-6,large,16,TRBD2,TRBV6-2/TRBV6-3,CASSFAGGYGANVLTF,TGTGCCAGCAGTTTTGCGGGAGGGTACGGGGCCAACGTCCTGACTTTC
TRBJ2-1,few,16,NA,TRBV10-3,CAISPATGAAYNEQFF,TGTGCCATCAGTCCTGCTACAGGAGCGGCCTACAATGAGCAGTTCTTC
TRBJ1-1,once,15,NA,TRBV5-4,CASSLGPGAVGEAFF,TGTGCCAGCAGCTTGGGGCCGGGGGCCGTTGGTGAAGCTTTCTTT
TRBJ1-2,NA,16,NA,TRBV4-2,CASSQESRTGNYGYTF,TGTGCCAGCAGCCAAGAGAGTAGGACGGGGAACTATGGCTACACCTTC
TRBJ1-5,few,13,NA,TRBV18,CASSPTRDQPQHF,TGTGCCAGCTCACCGACCAGGGACCAGCCCCAGCATTTT
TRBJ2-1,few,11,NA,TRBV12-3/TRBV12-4,CASTSGTEQFF,TGTGCCAGCACTTCCGGGACAGAGCAGTTCTTC